Reported below is one T cell receptor (beta chain). No antigen is known for it. Per germline, CDR1 SGHNT and CDR2 YYREEE (reference sequence). The J segment lost 6 bases and the V segment lost 7 bases, leaving 13 bases of the junction unmatched. This CDR3 is built from 15 residues. The assay, immunoSEQ v3.0, was run at survey level. Each sample aimed for 40,000-50,000 sequenced T-cell genomes. Libraries were prepared by immunoSEQ multiplex PCR; TCRdb keeps only in-frame clonotypes and omits some of them. There are about 40,000 clones in the sample; more than 70% occur only once, and about 5.7% lies in the top ten. The data originate from a study of long-term antiretroviral therapy in people with HIV. Study-wide results and limits: Versus controls, repertoires in people with HIV had narrower CDR3 length ranges.

This TCR was sampled from a woman in her forties or fifties with HIV. V is TRBV5-4 and J is TRBJ2-3, with 8 bases identical to TRBD2. This material consisted of unsorted PBMCs, taken 3.1 years after starting antiretroviral therapy. In DNA, the CDR3 is TGTGCCAGCTCCGGGTGGGCGGGGGGCCTGGATACGCAGTATTTT. It specifies CASSGWAGGLDTQYF.